Sequencing of this TCR beta chain was carried out in a study of T cell repertoires in cytomegalovirus infection. Trimming removed 5 bases from V and 4 bases from J; junction bases left unmatched: 11. This CDR3 comprises 15 residues. Per germline, CDR1 MNHNY and CDR2 SVGAGI (reference sequence). TCRdb re-called the reads through MiXCR, storing one row per CDR3 protein. The data contain about half a million distinct CDR3 sequences, roughly a third of them singletons. With respect to this clonotype: Its target is unknown.

The origin of this receptor is a human donor in good health (CMV status not recorded). Some clones in this sample may be carry-over from other donors' samples. This material consisted of cultured PBMCs, taken from culture after CMV antigen stimulation. The gene calls are TRBV6-6 and TRBJ2-7, with 7 positions matching TRBD1. CDR3 in amino acids: CASSDIRDRPYEQYF. The CDR3 DNA is TGTGCCAGCAGTGACATCCGGGACAGACCATACGAGCAGTACTTC.